Below, one T cell receptor (beta chain) is given with its context. These data belong to a study of blood T cell repertoires in COVID-19. Sequencing used immunoSEQ multiplex PCR; TCRdb keeps in-frame clones, though not all of them. The sample carries roughly 250,000 clones, roughly 90% recorded once. Sequenced: peripheral blood. The receptor was isolated from a man younger than 40 with acute or convalescent COVID-19.

DNA for the CDR3: TGCGCCAGCAGCTTGGGGACAGGGGAAGAGACCCAGTACTTC. Translation gives CASSLGTGEETQYF. This chain joins TRBV5-1 and TRBJ2-5; the match to TRBD1 covers 9 bases. Per the germline V gene, CDR1 is SGHRS and CDR2 is YFSETQ. This CDR3 has 14 residues. The V and J ends lost 0 bases and 3 bases, in that order; junction bases with no gene match: 0.